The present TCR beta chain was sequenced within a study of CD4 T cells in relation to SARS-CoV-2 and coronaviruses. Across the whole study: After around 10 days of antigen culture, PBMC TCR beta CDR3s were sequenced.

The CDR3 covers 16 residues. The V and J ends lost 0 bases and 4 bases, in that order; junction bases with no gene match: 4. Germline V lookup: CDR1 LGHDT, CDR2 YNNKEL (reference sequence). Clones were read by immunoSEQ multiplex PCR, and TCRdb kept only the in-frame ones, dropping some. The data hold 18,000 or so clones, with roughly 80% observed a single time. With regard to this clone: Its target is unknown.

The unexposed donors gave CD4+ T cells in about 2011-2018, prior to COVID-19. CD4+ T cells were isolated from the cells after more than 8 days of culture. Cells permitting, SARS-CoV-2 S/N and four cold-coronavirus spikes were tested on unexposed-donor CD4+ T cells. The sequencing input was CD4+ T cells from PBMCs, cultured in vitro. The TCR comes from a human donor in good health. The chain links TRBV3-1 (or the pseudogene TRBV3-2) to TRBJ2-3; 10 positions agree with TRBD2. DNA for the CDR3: TGTGCCAGCAGCCAAGATACTAGCGGGGTTGCAGATACGCAGTATTTT. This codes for CASSQDTSGVADTQYF.